One sample yielded the 15 T cell receptor beta chains listed below, sequenced in a study of T cells after yellow fever vaccination. TCRdb re-analysed the 5' RACE reads in MiXCR, keeping a single row per CDR3 protein. The sample includes under 550,000 distinct CDR3 sequences, around a fifth seen only once; the top ten take 16%. Source: PBMCs, taken roughly 20 days after the first yellow fever vaccination. These receptors all stem from a man between 18 and 29 years old who received the YFV17D yellow fever vaccine.

The table lists this clonotype with a few counts. This rearrangement joins TRBV6-5 to TRBJ1-3; D uncertain. The CDR3 loop spans 14 amino acids. V shed 1 base and J shed 4 bases, with 8 bases lying between them. CDR1 is MNHEY and CDR2 is SVGAGI in the germline V gene. In nucleotides, the CDR3 is TGTGCCAGCAGTTACTGGCGCGGCGGAAACACCATATATTTT. Its translation: CASSYWRGGNTIYF.

This clonotype was recorded a few times. The gene calls are TRBV20-1 and TRBJ1-3; D might be TRBD1 (5 bases). Germline V lookup: CDR1 DFQATT, CDR2 SNEGSKA (reference sequence). V dropped 1 base and J dropped 0 bases, with 13 bases sitting between them. This CDR3 has 16 amino acids. The DNA of the CDR3 is TGCAGTGCTAGAGTGAGGGGCGAATACTCTGGAAACACCATATATTTT. Translated, it gives CSARVRGEYSGNTIYF.

The gene calls are TRBV20-1 and TRBJ1-5, with D possibly TRBD1 on 6 matching bases. The CDR3 totals 12 residues. CDR1 and CDR2 from the germline V gene are DFQATT and SNEGSKA (reference sequence). Trimming removed 7 bases from V and 4 bases from J, with 11 bases in between. CDR3 residues: CSVSGANQPQHF. DNA of the CDR3: TGCAGTGTTTCAGGGGCGAATCAGCCCCAGCATTTT.

The chain has TRBV19 and TRBJ2-3; D gene uncertain. V lost 4 bases and J lost 4, with 9 bases in between. Per the germline V gene, CDR1 is LNHDA and CDR2 is SQIVND (reference sequence). The CDR3 consists of 13 residues. CDR3 loop: CASSTEGPDTQYF. CDR3 coding DNA: TGTGCCAGTAGTACTGAAGGTCCAGATACGCAGTATTTT.

The table lists this clonotype with a few counts. The rearrangement links TRBV20-1 to TRBJ2-1; possibly TRBD2 for D (6 bases). V was cut by 7 bases and J by 8 bases, with 15 bases left in between. The CDR3 extends over 12 amino acids. CDR1 is DFQATT, CDR2 SNEGSKA, per germline (reference sequence). Here the CDR3 DNA reads TGCAGTGTGTCGGGGGTGGGAGATGAGCAGTTCTTC. Amino acid sequence: CSVSGVGDEQFF.

This clonotype was seen a handful of times. The V gene is TRBV4-3, the J gene TRBJ2-3; TRBD2 agrees at 9 bases. Germline V gene sequence: CDR1 LGHNA, CDR2 YSLEER. The CDR3 spans 20 residues. With V trimmed by 0 bases and J by 2 bases, 15 bases remained unmatched. CDR3 sequence: CASSQESYRGLAHDTDTQYF. The CDR3 region has the DNA TGCGCCAGCAGCCAAGAATCTTACAGGGGACTAGCCCATGACACAGATACGCAGTATTTT.

The V call is TRBV4-3, the J call TRBJ2-1; D tentatively fits TRBD1 or TRBD2 (6 bases each). This CDR3 spans 16 amino acids. CDR1 LGHNA and CDR2 YSLEER come from the germline V gene. V was pared by 0 bases and J by 4 bases, with 13 bases between. CDR3 bases: TGCGCCAGCAGCCAAGATCCCCGGGGGCGGTACAATGAGCAGTTCTTC. This gives the protein CASSQDPRGRYNEQFF.

This clonotype has only a few counts. The CDR3 reads CSAAKLISYNEQFF. The CDR3 DNA sequence: TGCAGTGCTGCTAAGTTGATTTCCTACAATGAGCAGTTCTTC. The chain links TRBV20-1 to TRBJ2-1, with D unresolved. Germline lookup yields CDR1 DFQATT and CDR2 SNEGSKA (reference sequence). The V end lost 5 bases, the J end lost 1 base, and 12 bases lay between the germline ends. The CDR3 extends over 14 amino acids.

This clonotype came up a few times. The chain recombines TRBV4-1 with TRBJ2-2; tentatively, D is TRBD2 (5 bases). This CDR3 region has 21 residues. With 0 bases removed from V and 1 base from J, the gap between germline ends came to 24 bases. CDR1 is MGHRA, CDR2 YSYEKL, per germline. Here the CDR3 reads CASSQDYGDKRLWWNTGELFF. The CDR3, as DNA: TGCGCCAGCAGCCAAGATTACGGGGATAAGCGGCTATGGTGGAACACCGGGGAGCTGTTTTTT.

This clonotype appeared a few times. The chain links TRBV20-1 to TRBJ2-5, with 8 bases aligning to TRBD2. Per germline, CDR1 DFQATT and CDR2 SNEGSKA (reference sequence). The V gene end was trimmed by 5 bases and the J gene end by 5 bases; junction bases not matched to a gene: 10. The CDR3 spans 14 residues. CDR3 in amino acids: CSAGLSGARETQYF. The DNA for the CDR3 is TGCAGTGCTGGGCTTAGCGGGGCCAGGGAGACCCAGTACTTC.

This clonotype has just a few counts. This chain uses TRBV6-1 with TRBJ2-3; 7 nucleotides match TRBD2. Trimming at V came to 3 bases and at J to 3 bases, leaving 9 bases not matched to a gene. The germline gives CDR1 MNHNS, CDR2 SASEGT. This CDR3 comprises 16 residues. CDR3 amino acids: CASSEVGGGRTDTQYF. The DNA for the CDR3 is TGTGCCAGCAGTGAGGTTGGCGGGGGAAGGACAGATACGCAGTATTTT.

This clonotype has a handful of counts. This chain uses TRBV5-1 with TRBJ2-4; D may be TRBD1 (5 bases). Trimming took off 1 base at V and 8 bases at J, with 13 bases between the two ends. The CDR3 length is 14 residues. Germline-derived CDR1 and CDR2 are SGHRS and YFSETQ. The CDR3 region has the DNA TGCGCCAGCAGCTTGTGGGGTCAAGGGGACATTCAGTACTTC. It specifies CASSLWGQGDIQYF.

The chain recombines TRBV7-2 with TRBJ2-1, with 8 bases that match TRBD2. CDR1 and CDR2 (germline): SGHTA, FQGNSA. The V segment lost 2 bases and the J segment 6 bases; nucleotides outside the gene matches: 6. This CDR3 spans 15 amino acids. CDR3 loop: CASSLTGGPGNEQFF. The CDR3 coding sequence is TGTGCCAGCAGCTTAACGGGGGGGCCGGGCAATGAGCAGTTCTTC.

V is TRBV25-1 and J is TRBJ1-5; D is ambiguous. The ends were cut back, 2 bases at V and 1 base at J, with 6 bases in the middle. The V gene's germline CDR1 is MGHDK and CDR2 SYGVNS. There are 14 residues in the CDR3. The CDR3, as DNA: TGTGCCAGCAGTGAACGACAAAGCAATCAGCCCCAGCATTTT. This sequence encodes CASSERQSNQPQHF.

This clonotype has just a few counts. The CDR3 nucleotides are TGTGCCAGCAGTCCCAACCTCCAGCCAGGCTACACCTTC. This codes for CASSPNLQPGYTF. This sequence joins TRBV12-3 or TRBV12-4 and TRBJ1-2; D gene ambiguous. The CDR3 covers 13 residues. V was cut by 5 bases and J by 8 bases, with 15 bases left in between.